The next 5 T cell receptor beta chains were all read from a single sample in a study of blood T cell repertoires in COVID-19. Libraries were prepared by immunoSEQ multiplex PCR; TCRdb keeps only in-frame clonotypes and omits some of them. Of approximately 90,000 clones listed, 81% were seen once; the top ten hold around a quarter. Sequencing was performed on peripheral blood. The receptors here all came from a man at least 80 years old with active or convalescent COVID-19.

The CDR3 here is CASSYSRSGGQETQYF. The CDR3 DNA is TGTGCCAGCAGTTACTCGAGATCGGGGGGGCAAGAGACCCAGTACTTC. The rearrangement joins TRBV6-6 to TRBJ2-5; 8 nucleotides align to TRBD2. V lost 0 bases and J lost 2; bases outside the gene matches: 5. This CDR3 spans 16 amino acids. Germline values: CDR1 MNHNY, CDR2 SVGAGI (reference sequence).

V gene TRBV4-1 combines with J gene TRBJ2-3, with 7 bases that match TRBD2. The CDR3 covers 15 residues. The germline CDR1 and CDR2 sequences are MGHRA and YSYEKL. V dropped 11 bases and J dropped 1; count of bases not matched to a gene: 12. Here the CDR3 DNA reads TGCGCCTCCCGGTATGGGGAGGGCGGCACAGATACGCAGTATTTT. Amino acid sequence: CASRYGEGGTDTQYF.

This chain uses TRBV19 with TRBJ2-7, with TRBD2 matching over 8 bases. J was trimmed by 3 bases and V by 3 bases; bases with no gene match: 4. Per the germline V gene, CDR1 is LNHDA and CDR2 is SQIVND (reference sequence). CDR3 length equals 14 residues. CDR3 in amino acids: CASSMSSGDYEQYF. Written as DNA, the CDR3 is TGTGCCAGTAGTATGAGTAGCGGGGACTACGAGCAGTACTTC. The whole variable domain, filled in from reference TRBV19 and TRBJ2-7, reads DGGITQSPKYLFRKEGQNVTLSCEQNLNHDAMYWYRQDPGQGLRLIYYSQIVNDFQKGDIAEGYSVSREKKESFPLTVTSAQKNPTAFYLCASSMSSGDYEQYFGPGTRLTVT.

V is TRBV2 and J is TRBJ1-5; D is ambiguous. The CDR3 has 13 residues. Germline V lookup: CDR1 SNHLY, CDR2 FYNNEI. V lost 7 bases and J lost 5, with 12 bases in between. CDR3 residues: CASTLLGYQPQHF. CDR3 bases: TGTGCCAGCACCCTACTCGGGTATCAGCCCCAGCATTTT.

Of note for this clone: This sample also contains other DNA sequences that code for the same CDR3. CDR3 sequence: CASSEARSPGNTIYF. The CDR3 bases are TGTGCCAGCAGTGAAGCGCGAAGCCCTGGAAACACCATATATTTT. The V gene is TRBV2, the J gene TRBJ1-3; D remains unclear. V gave up 0 bases and J gave up 2 bases, with 8 bases separating them. Germline CDR1 and CDR2: SNHLY and FYNNEI. The CDR3 runs 15 residues.